One and the same sample provided the 23 T cell receptor beta chains below, sequenced in a study of shared clonotypes between healthy human individuals. Sequenced by immunoSEQ multiplex PCR; TCRdb stores in-frame clones only, minus some. The table includes over 95,000 clones, around 71% detected once. The sequenced sample consisted of memory CD8+ T cells sorted from blood. Subset here: CD45RO+ cells pooled with CCR7-negative TemRA cells. The receptors come from a woman aged 30 to 39 in good health.

This clone was found a few times. The identical CDR3 is also encoded by other nucleotide sequences in the sample. The J gene is TRBJ1-5, the V gene TRBV19; 9 bases match TRBD1. The V gene end was trimmed by 10 bases and the J gene end by 6 bases; junction bases not matched to a gene: 10. Germline lookup yields CDR1 LNHDA and CDR2 SQIVND (reference sequence). CDR3 length: 14 amino acids. The CDR3 region is CATSTGGFGQPQHF. The DNA for the CDR3 is TGTGCCACCTCGACAGGGGGATTTGGTCAGCCCCAGCATTTT. Combining the CDR3 with reference TRBV19 and TRBJ1-5 gives the whole variable domain DGGITQSPKYLFRKEGQNVTLSCEQNLNHDAMYWYRQDPGQGLRLIYYSQIVNDFQKGDIAEGYSVSREKKESFPLTVTSAQKNPTAFYLCATSTGGFGQPQHFGDGTRLSIL.

This clone has ten or more counts. Written as DNA, the CDR3 is TGTGCCAGTGATCCTTCCGAGGACGGCGGCACTGCGCAGTATTTT. Its translation is CASDPSEDGGTAQYF. The chain uses TRBV6-6 and TRBJ2-3; no clear D gene. Looked up from germline, CDR1 is MNHNY and CDR2 is SVGAGI (reference sequence). Trimming took 9 bases from V and 10 from J, leaving 26 bases between them. This CDR3 has 15 amino acids.

The V call is TRBV7-5, the J call TRBJ2-5; no DNA check was done on the table's D call, TRBD1. TRBV7-5 is termed a pseudogene. The CDR3 has 14 residues. The CDR3 loop reads CVRSPLPRAETQYF. DNA of the CDR3: TGTGTCAGAAGCCCGCTTCCCAGGGCCGAGACCCAGTACTTC.

This clone was seen more than once but under ten times. The chain combines TRBV7-7 with TRBJ2-7, with 9 bases lining up with TRBD2. This CDR3 spans 21 amino acids. The V and J ends lost 1 base and 7 bases, in that order; junction bases with no gene match: 26. Germline V gene lookup returns CDR1 SSHAT and CDR2 FNYEAQ (reference sequence). The DNA of the CDR3 is TGTGCCAGCAGCTTAGGGAGCACCTTGGCGGGAGGGCTTTCCGCAGACGGGGAGCAGTACTTC. Translation: CASSLGSTLAGGLSADGEQYF.

The rearrangement links TRBV7-6 to TRBJ2-5; a weak D match, TRBD1 (6 bases). TRBJ2-7 explains the end of the DNA better; the J call may be wrong. Germline V gives CDR1 SGHVS, CDR2 FNYEAQ. This CDR3 region has 17 residues. The CDR3 DNA sequence: TGTGCCAGCAGCTTGGCCCCGGGACACCCTATCATATACGAGCAGTACTTC. It translates to CASSLAPGHPIIYEQYF.

V gene TRBV25-1 combines with J gene TRBJ2-7; 9 bases agree with TRBD1. This CDR3 comprises 14 residues. Germline assignment: CDR1 MGHDK and CDR2 SYGVNS. V lost 2 bases and J lost 2; bases outside the gene matches: 1. CDR3 DNA: TGTGCCAGCAGTGAAGGGGACAGGGCCTACGAGCAGTACTTC. Protein sequence: CASSEGDRAYEQYF.

The V call is TRBV25-1, the J call TRBJ2-1; D may match TRBD1 or TRBD2 (5 bases each). CDR1 MGHDK and CDR2 SYGVNS come from the germline V gene. V was trimmed by 3 bases and J by 9 bases, leaving 18 bases between them. The CDR3 has 15 residues. CDR3 residues: CASSDRQGHRGEQFF. The CDR3 DNA follows: TGTGCCAGCAGTGACAGGCAGGGCCATCGGGGTGAGCAGTTCTTC.

This clone showed up just a few times. The chain employs TRBV5-1 and TRBJ2-7; D possibly matches TRBD1 or TRBD2 (5 bases each). Trimming pared 4 bases from V and 2 bases from J, leaving 13 bases between. The CDR3 spans 14 residues. CDR1 SGHRS and CDR2 YFSETQ come from the germline V gene. The CDR3 DNA follows: TGCGCCAGCAGCCATTGGGACCGAACCTACGAGCAGTACTTC. This codes for CASSHWDRTYEQYF.

This clone was detected only a few times. This sequence is one base from a far larger clone and is likely a read error. This chain uses TRBV11-2 with TRBJ1-5, with 9 bases matching TRBD1. CDR3 length: 14 residues. J was trimmed by 5 bases and V by 1 base; bases with no gene match: 0. The germline gives CDR1 SGHAT, CDR2 FQNNGV. CDR3 nucleotide sequence: TGTGCCAGCAGCTTAGGGACAGGGGATCAGCCCCAGCATTTT. Translating it yields CASSLGTGDQPQHF.

The chain joins TRBV7-9 to TRBJ1-2; D possibly corresponds to TRBD1 (6 bases). V was cut by 3 bases and J by 8 bases, with 16 bases left in between. The CDR3 spans 14 residues. Germline CDR1 and CDR2: SEHNR and FQNEAQ (reference sequence). CDR3 loop: CASSLGTGLGGYTF. The DNA for the CDR3 is TGTGCCAGCAGCTTGGGCACAGGGCTCGGGGGCTACACCTTC.

This clone has a single count. The rearrangement links TRBV2 to TRBJ1-1; possibly TRBD1 for D (5 bases). The V end lost 6 bases, the J end lost 3 bases, and 11 bases lay between the germline ends. In germline, CDR1 is SNHLY, CDR2 FYNNEI. This CDR3 comprises 13 residues. CDR3: CASRQGGYTEAFF. CDR3 DNA: TGTGCCAGCAGGCAGGGAGGGTACACTGAAGCTTTCTTT.

V usage is TRBV6-4 and J usage is TRBJ2-2; D is perhaps TRBD2 (6 bases). Germline assignment: CDR1 MRHNA and CDR2 SNTAGT. V was cut by 6 bases and J by 5 bases, with 10 bases left in between. The CDR3 spans 13 residues. CDR3 DNA sequence: TGTGCCAGCAGCCCTAGCGAAACCGGGGAGCTGTTTTTT. Protein: CASSPSETGELFF.

The chain joins TRBV27 to TRBJ2-1; 13 bases align to TRBD2. The germline V gene encodes CDR1 MNHEY and CDR2 SMNVEV (reference sequence). The V segment lost 7 bases and the J segment 8 bases; nucleotides outside the gene matches: 17. The CDR3 is 18 amino acids. The CDR3 sequence is CASTGSPGGTSGIYEQFF. CDR3 nucleotides: TGTGCCAGCACCGGCAGCCCGGGCGGGACTAGCGGGATCTATGAGCAGTTCTTC.

V usage is TRBV14 and J usage is TRBJ2-7; TRBD2 might be the D (5 bases). Per the germline V gene, CDR1 is SGHDN and CDR2 is FVKESK. The CDR3 runs to 17 residues. The V end lost 2 bases, the J end lost 4 bases, and 21 bases lay between the germline ends. CDR3 in amino acids: CASSQRSVSLRRYEQYF. CDR3 sequence (DNA): TGTGCCAGCAGCCAACGATCAGTCTCCCTCAGGAGGTACGAGCAGTACTTC.

V and J are TRBV5-1 and TRBJ2-7; a possible D gene is TRBD1 (6 bases). Trimming took off 0 bases at V and 2 bases at J, with 9 bases between the two ends. CDR1 and CDR2 (germline): SGHRS, YFSETQ. This CDR3 is 14 amino acids long. For the CDR3, the DNA is TGCGCCAGCAGCTTGGGACAGGAAACCTACGAGCAGTACTTC. It yields the protein CASSLGQETYEQYF.

There are a few counts of this clone. This chain connects TRBV27 to TRBJ2-1; 12 bases map to TRBD2. Trimming cost V 5 bases and J 5 bases; bases outside gene matches: 10. The CDR3 loop spans 17 amino acids. Germline lookup yields CDR1 MNHEY and CDR2 SMNVEV (reference sequence). This chain's CDR3 is CASSPLAGGGIHNEQFF. The CDR3 DNA sequence: TGTGCCAGCAGTCCTCTAGCGGGAGGGGGAATTCACAATGAGCAGTTCTTC.

The V gene is TRBV10-3, the J gene TRBJ1-2; D not resolved. The CDR3 contains 12 residues. Germline lookup yields CDR1 ENHRY and CDR2 SYGVKD. The V end was cut by 4 bases, the J end by 2 bases, with 5 bases between. CDR3 sequence reads: CAISGENYGYTF. CDR3 DNA sequence: TGTGCCATCAGTGGAGAGAACTATGGCTACACCTTC.

The V and J genes are TRBV5-4 and TRBJ1-4, with 9 bases identical to TRBD1. The J segment lost 7 bases and the V segment lost 4 bases, leaving 11 bases of the junction unmatched. Germline CDR1 and CDR2: SGHNT and YYREEE (reference sequence). The CDR3 loop spans 16 amino acids. Here the CDR3 DNA reads TGTGCCAGCAGCCCTGCCGGACAGGGGTCACTTGAAAAACTGTTTTTT. It specifies CASSPAGQGSLEKLFF.

The chain couples TRBV15 to TRBJ2-5, with 15 bases that match TRBD2. The DNA end lines up better with TRBJ2-7; the J call may be wrong. CDR1 LNHNV and CDR2 YYDKDF come from the germline V gene (reference sequence). This CDR3 has 17 residues. This CDR3 is CATSRGRAGLAGGEQYF. Here the CDR3 DNA reads TGTGCCACCAGCAGAGGAAGGGCGGGACTAGCGGGAGGCGAGCAGTACTTC.

This chain uses TRBV10-3 with TRBJ2-2; tentatively, D is TRBD1 (5 bases). Germline V gene sequence: CDR1 ENHRY, CDR2 SYGVKD. V was shortened by 4 bases and J by 6 bases, with 9 bases between the two germline ends. This CDR3 has 13 amino acids. DNA of the CDR3: TGTGCCATCAGTGGGACACGTCCCGGGGAGCTGTTTTTT. This encodes CAISGTRPGELFF.

There are many counts of this clone. The V call is TRBV7-3, the J call TRBJ2-7, with TRBD1 matching over 10 bases. V trimming: 4 bases; J trimming: 3 bases; junction bases outside the gene matches: 6. Germline CDR1 reads SGHTA; CDR2 reads FQGTGA. This CDR3 spans 15 amino acids. This CDR3 is CASSSPRTGGYEQYF. Here the CDR3 DNA reads TGTGCCAGCAGCTCCCCTCGGACAGGGGGCTACGAGCAGTACTTC.

This chain connects TRBV7-9 to TRBJ1-2; TRBD1 is a possible D gene (6 bases). The CDR3 consists of 15 residues. CDR1 is SEHNR and CDR2 is FQNEAQ in the germline V gene (reference sequence). The V and J ends lost 5 bases and 8 bases respectively, with 21 bases between them. The CDR3 DNA sequence: TGTGCCAGCAGCCCGCTGAGGACAGAGGTTGGAGGCTACACCTTC. This encodes CASSPLRTEVGGYTF.

This clone was observed a handful of times. This sequence joins TRBV6-1 and TRBJ1-2; the match to TRBD1 covers 11 bases. With V trimmed by 1 base and J by 4 bases, 2 bases remained unmatched. This CDR3 has 15 amino acids. Germline V gene lookup returns CDR1 MNHNS and CDR2 SASEGT. DNA of the CDR3: TGTGCCAGCAGTGAAGAAGGGACAGGGGGCTATGGCTACACCTTC. Translation: CASSEEGTGGYGYTF.